The 4 T cell receptor beta chains below come from one sample, sequenced in a study of blood T cells in healthy people across ages. The use of a sample-barcoded 5' primer and a J-beta primer mix characterized a second PCR of roughly 7 to 12 cycles. TCRdb re-called the 5' RACE reads with MiXCR, one entry per CDR3 protein. The table records about 930,000 distinct CDR3 sequences, around 29% of them present only once. A further study also used this sample, focusing on T cells of mothers and their children.

Material for sequencing was blood. The source of these receptors is a woman aged 40 to 49 in good health.

This clonotype was observed a handful of times. The chain couples TRBV20-1 to TRBJ1-2; D may be TRBD1 (6 bases). The CDR3 is made up of 11 amino acids. V was trimmed by 6 bases and J by 9 bases, leaving 14 bases between them. CDR1 is DFQATT and CDR2 is SNEGSKA in the germline V gene (reference sequence). The CDR3 DNA reads TGCAGTGCCAAAACAGGGTACAGCTACACCTTC. Residues: CSAKTGYSYTF.

The V call is TRBV9, the J call TRBJ2-1; 7 bases line up with TRBD1. V lost 1 base and J lost 3; bases outside the gene matches: 7. CDR3 size: 16 residues. The germline V gene encodes CDR1 SGDLS and CDR2 YYNGEE. CDR3 sequence: CASSVKAGGIYNEQFF. CDR3 DNA: TGTGCCAGCAGCGTAAAGGCAGGGGGTATCTACAATGAGCAGTTCTTC.

In the case of this clonotype: Germline and junction disagree at one end, which may indicate a read error. The chain is built from TRBV7-2 and TRBJ2-3, with D perhaps assigned TRBD1 or TRBD2 (5 bases each). Germline assignment: CDR1 SGHTA and CDR2 FQGNSA. This CDR3 is 14 amino acids long. The CDR3 nucleotides read TGTGCCAGCAGCTTAGTCAGGGACCTGAATACGCGGTATTTT. Protein product: CASSLVRDLNTRYF.

In its sample, this clonotype was seen once. The V gene is TRBV20-1, the J gene TRBJ2-4, with D perhaps being TRBD1 or TRBD2 (5 bases each). Germline lookup yields CDR1 DFQATT and CDR2 SNEGSKA (reference sequence). The V end lost 3 bases, the J end lost 1 base, and 19 bases lay between the germline ends. The CDR3 has 17 residues. In nucleotides, the CDR3 is TGCAGTGCTAGGAGGGTCAGGGAAATAGAGGCCAAAAACATTCAGTACTTC. Its protein product is CSARRVREIEAKNIQYF.